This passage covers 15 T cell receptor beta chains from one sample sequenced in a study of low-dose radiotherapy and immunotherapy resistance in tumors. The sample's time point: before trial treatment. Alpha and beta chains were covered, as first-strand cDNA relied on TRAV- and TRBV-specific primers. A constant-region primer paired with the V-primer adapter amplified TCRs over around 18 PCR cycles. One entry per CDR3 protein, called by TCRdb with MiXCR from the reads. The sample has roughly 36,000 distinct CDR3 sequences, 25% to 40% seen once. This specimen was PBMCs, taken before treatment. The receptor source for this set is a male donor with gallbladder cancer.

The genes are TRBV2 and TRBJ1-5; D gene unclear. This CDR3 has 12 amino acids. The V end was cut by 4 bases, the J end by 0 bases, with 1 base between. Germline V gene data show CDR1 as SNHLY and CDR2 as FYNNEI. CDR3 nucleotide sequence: TGTGCCAGCAGTGCTAGCAATCAGCCCCAGCATTTT. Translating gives CASSASNQPQHF.

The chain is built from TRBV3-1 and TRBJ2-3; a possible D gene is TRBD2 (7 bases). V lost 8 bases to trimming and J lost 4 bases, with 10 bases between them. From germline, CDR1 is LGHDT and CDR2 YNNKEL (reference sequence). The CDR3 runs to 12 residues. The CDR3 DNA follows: TGTGCCAGCCGGGGGGCTGCAGATACGCAGTATTTT. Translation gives CASRGAADTQYF.

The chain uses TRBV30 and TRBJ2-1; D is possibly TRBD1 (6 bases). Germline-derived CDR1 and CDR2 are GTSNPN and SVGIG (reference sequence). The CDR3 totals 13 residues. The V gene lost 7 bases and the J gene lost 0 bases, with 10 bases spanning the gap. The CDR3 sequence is CAYRASSYNEQFF. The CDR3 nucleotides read TGTGCCTACAGGGCGAGCTCCTACAATGAGCAGTTCTTC.

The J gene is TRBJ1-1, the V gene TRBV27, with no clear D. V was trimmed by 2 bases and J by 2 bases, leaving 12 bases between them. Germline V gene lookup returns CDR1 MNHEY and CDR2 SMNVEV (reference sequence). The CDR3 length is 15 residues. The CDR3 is CASSLRGMGNTEAFF. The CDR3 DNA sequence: TGTGCCAGCAGTTTAAGAGGGATGGGAAACACTGAAGCTTTCTTT.

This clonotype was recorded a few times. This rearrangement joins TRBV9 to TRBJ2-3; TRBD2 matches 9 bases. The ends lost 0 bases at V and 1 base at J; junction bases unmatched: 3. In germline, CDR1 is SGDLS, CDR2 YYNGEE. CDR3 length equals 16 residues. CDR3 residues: CASSVGAGGRTDTQYF. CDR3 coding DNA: TGTGCCAGCAGCGTAGGAGCGGGGGGCCGCACAGATACGCAGTATTTT.

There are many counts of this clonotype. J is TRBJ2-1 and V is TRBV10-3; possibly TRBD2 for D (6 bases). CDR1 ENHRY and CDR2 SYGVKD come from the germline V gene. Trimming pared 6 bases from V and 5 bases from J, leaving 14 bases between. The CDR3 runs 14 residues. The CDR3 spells CAIRRDAGNNEQFF. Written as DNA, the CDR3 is TGTGCCATCAGGCGGGACGCCGGAAACAATGAGCAGTTCTTC.

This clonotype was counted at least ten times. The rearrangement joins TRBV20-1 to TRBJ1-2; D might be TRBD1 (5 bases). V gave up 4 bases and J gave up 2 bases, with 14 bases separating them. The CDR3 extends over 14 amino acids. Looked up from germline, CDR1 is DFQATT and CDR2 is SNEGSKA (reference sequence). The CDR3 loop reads CSATNRDRNYGYTF. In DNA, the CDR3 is TGCAGTGCTACGAACCGGGACCGGAACTATGGCTACACCTTC.

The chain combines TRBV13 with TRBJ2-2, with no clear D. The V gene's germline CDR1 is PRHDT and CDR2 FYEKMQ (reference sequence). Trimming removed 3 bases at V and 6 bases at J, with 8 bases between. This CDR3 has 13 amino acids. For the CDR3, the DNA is TGTGCCAGCAGCTTCGACGGTCCCGGGGAGCTGTTTTTT. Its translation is CASSFDGPGELFF.

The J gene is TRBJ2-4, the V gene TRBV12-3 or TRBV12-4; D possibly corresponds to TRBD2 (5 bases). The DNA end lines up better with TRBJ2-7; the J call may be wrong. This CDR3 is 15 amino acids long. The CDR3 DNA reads TGTGCCAGCAGTTTAGCAGCGGTAAACTCCTACGAGCAGTACTTC. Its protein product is CASSLAAVNSYEQYF.

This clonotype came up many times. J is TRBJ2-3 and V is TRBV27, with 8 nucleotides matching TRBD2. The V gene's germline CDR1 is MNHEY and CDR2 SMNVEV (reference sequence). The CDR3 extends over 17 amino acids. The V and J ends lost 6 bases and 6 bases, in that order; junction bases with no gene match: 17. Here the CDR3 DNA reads TGTGCCAGCAGCCGTGGACTAGCAGGGATTCACGGGGATACGCAGTATTTT. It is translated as CASSRGLAGIHGDTQYF.

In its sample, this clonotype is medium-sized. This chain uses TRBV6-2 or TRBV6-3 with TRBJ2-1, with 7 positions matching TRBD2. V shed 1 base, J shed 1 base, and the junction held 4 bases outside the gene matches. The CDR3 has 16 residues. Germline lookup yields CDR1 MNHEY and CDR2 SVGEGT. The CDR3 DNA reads TGTGCCAGCAGTTACTTGGCGGGAGCATCCTACAATGAGCAGTTCTTC. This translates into CASSYLAGASYNEQFF.

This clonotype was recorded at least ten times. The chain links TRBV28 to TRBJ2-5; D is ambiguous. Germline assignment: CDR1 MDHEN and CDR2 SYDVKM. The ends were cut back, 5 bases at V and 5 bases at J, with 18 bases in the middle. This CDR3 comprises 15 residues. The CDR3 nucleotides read TGTGCCAGCAGTCCAGAAAAGGGCAGGCGGGAGACCCAGTACTTC. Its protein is CASSPEKGRRETQYF.

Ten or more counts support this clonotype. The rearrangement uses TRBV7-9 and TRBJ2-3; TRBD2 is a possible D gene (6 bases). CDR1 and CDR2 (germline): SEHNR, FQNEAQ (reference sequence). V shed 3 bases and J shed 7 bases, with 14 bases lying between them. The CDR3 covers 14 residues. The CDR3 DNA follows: TGTGCCAGCAGCTTGGCTAGCGACCCTTATACGCAGTATTTT. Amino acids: CASSLASDPYTQYF.

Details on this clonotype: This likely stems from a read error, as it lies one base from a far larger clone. In nucleotides, the CDR3 is TGTGCCAGCAGCGTAACCTACACGGGCAATGAGCAGTACTTC. As protein: CASSVTYTGNEQYF. The V call is TRBV9, the J call TRBJ2-7; D remains ambiguous. Trimming left V 1 base short and J 7 bases short, with 15 bases between. Germline V lookup: CDR1 SGDLS, CDR2 YYNGEE. CDR3 length: 14 residues.

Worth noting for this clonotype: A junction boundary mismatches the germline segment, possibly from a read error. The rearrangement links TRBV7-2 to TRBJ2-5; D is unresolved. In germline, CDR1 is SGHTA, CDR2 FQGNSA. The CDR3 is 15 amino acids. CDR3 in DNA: TGTGCCAGCAGCTCCCTCGGTCTAGTACAAGAGATCCAGTACTTC. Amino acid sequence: CASSSLGLVQEIQYF.